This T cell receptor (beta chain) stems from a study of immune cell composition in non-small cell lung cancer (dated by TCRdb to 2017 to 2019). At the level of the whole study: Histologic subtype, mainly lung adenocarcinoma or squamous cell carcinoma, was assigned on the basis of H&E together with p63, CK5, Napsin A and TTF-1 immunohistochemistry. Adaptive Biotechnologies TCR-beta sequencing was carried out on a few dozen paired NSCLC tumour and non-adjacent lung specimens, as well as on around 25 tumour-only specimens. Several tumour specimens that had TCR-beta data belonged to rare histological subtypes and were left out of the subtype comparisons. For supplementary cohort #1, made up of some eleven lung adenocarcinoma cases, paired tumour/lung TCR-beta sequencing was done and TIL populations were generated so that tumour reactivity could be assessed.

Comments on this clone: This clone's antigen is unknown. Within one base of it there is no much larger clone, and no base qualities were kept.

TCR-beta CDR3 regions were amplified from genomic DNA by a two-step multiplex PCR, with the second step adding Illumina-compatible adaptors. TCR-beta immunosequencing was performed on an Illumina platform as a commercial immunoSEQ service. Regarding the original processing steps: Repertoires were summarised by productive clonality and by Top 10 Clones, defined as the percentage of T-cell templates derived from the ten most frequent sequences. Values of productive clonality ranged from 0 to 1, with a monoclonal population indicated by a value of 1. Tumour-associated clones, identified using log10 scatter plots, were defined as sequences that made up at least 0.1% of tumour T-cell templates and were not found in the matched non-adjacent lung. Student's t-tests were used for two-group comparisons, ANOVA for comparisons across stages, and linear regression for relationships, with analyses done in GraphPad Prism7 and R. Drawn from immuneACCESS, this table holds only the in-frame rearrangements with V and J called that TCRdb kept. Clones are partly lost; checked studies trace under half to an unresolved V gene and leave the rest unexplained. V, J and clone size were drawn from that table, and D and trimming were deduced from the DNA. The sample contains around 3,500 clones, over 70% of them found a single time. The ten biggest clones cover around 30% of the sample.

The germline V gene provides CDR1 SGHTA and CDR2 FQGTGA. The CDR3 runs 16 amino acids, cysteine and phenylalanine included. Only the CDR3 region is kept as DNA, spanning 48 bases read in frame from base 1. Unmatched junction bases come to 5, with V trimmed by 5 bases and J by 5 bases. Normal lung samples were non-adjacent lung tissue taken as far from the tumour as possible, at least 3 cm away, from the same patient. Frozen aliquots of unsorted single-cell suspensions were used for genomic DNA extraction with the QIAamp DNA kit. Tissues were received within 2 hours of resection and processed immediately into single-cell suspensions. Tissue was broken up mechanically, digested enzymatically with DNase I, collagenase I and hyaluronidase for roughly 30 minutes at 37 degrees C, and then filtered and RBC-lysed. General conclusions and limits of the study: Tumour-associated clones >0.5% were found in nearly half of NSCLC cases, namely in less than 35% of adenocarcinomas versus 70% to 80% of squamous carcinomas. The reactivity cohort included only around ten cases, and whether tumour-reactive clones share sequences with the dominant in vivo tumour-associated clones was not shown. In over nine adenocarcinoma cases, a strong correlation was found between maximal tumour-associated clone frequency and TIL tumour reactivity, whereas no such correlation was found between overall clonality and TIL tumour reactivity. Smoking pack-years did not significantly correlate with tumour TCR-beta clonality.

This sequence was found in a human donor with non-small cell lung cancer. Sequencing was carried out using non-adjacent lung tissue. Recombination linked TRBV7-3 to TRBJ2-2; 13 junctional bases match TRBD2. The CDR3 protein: CASSPRLAGGTGELFF. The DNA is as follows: TGTGCCAGCAGCCCGCGACTAGCGGGAGGTACCGGGGAGCTGTTTTTT.